What follows are 3 T cell receptor beta chains derived from one specimen sequenced in a study of blood T cell repertoires in COVID-19. Assay used: immunoSEQ multiplex PCR; TCRdb lists only in-frame clones, some missing. Here the sample spans roughly 290,000 clones, 65% to 85% being singletons. Sequencing input: peripheral blood. The receptors were gathered from a person between 65 and 80 years old with COVID-19, enrolled during active disease.

The rearrangement links TRBV27 to TRBJ1-2; D might be TRBD1 (5 bases). V was clipped by 0 bases and J by 7 bases, with 12 bases between them. The germline V gene encodes CDR1 MNHEY and CDR2 SMNVEV (reference sequence). The CDR3 extends over 14 amino acids. CDR3 sequence reads: CASSLSGGFPGYTF. The CDR3 bases are TGTGCCAGCAGTTTATCTGGGGGGTTTCCTGGCTACACCTTC.

The chain employs TRBV7-9 and TRBJ1-3; the D is unclear. V was trimmed by 1 base and J by 2 bases, leaving 12 bases between them. Germline values: CDR1 SEHNR, CDR2 FQNEAQ (reference sequence). The CDR3 has 16 amino acids. This chain's CDR3 is CASSLDFPRAGNTIYF. The CDR3 DNA is TGTGCCAGCAGCTTAGATTTCCCTCGGGCTGGAAACACCATATATTTT.

The chain is built from TRBV7-3 and TRBJ2-1; TRBD1 aligns across 7 bases. Looked up from germline, CDR1 is SGHTA and CDR2 is FQGTGA. Trimming removed 2 bases from V and 0 bases from J; junction bases left unmatched: 4. The CDR3 length is 16 residues. DNA of the CDR3: TGTGCCAGCAGCTTATGGGCAGGGGGCTCCTACAATGAGCAGTTCTTC. This gives the protein CASSLWAGGSYNEQFF.